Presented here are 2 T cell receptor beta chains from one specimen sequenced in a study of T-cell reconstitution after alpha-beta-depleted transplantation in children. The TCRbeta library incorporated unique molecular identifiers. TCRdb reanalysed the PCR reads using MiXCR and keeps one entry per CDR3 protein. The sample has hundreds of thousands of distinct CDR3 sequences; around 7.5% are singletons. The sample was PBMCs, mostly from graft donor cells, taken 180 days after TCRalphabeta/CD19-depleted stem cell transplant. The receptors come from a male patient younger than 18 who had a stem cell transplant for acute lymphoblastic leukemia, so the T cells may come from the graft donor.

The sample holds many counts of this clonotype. DNA for the CDR3: TGTGCCAGCAGCAAAGAGGCAGGGGATACGCAGTATTTT. This codes for CASSKEAGDTQYF. The chain combines TRBV21-1 with TRBJ2-3; no DNA check was done on the table's D call, TRBD1. TRBV21-1 is an annotated pseudogene. The CDR3 length is 13 residues.

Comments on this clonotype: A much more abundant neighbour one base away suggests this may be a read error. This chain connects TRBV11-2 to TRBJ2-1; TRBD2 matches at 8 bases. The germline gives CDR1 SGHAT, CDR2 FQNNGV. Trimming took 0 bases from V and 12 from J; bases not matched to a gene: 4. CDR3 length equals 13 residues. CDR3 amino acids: CASSLDSAGGQFF. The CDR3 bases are TGTGCCAGCAGCTTAGATTCGGCGGGAGGGCAGTTCTTC. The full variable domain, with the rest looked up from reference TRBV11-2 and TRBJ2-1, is EAGVAQSPRYKIIEKRQSVAFWCNPISGHATLYWYQQILGQGPKLLIQFQNNGVVDDSQLPKDRFSAERLKGVDSTLKIQPAKLEDSAVYLCASSLDSAGGQFFGPGTRLTVL.